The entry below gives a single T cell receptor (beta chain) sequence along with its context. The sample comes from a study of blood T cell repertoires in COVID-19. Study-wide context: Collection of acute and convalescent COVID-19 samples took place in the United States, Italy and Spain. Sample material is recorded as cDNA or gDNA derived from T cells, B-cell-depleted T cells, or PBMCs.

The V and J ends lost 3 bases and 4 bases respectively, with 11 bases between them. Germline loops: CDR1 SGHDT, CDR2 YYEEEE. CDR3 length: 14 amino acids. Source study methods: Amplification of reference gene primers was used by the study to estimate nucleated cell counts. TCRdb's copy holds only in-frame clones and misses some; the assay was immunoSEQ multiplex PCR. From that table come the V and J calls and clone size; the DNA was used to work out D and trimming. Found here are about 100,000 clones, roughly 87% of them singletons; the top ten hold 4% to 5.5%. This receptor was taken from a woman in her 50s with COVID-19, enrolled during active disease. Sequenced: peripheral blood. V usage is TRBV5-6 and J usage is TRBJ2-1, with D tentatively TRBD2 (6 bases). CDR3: CASSSQRAYNEQFF. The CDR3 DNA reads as TGTGCCAGCAGCTCCCAGCGGGCTTACAATGAGCAGTTCTTC.